This TCR beta chain emerged from a study of blood T cell repertoires in COVID-19. Looking at the study overall: Sites across the United States, Italy and Spain contributed samples from acute and convalescent COVID-19.

This CDR3 is built from 16 residues. The trim removed 4 bases at V and 6 bases at J, leaving 7 bases unmatched. Germline-derived CDR1 and CDR2 are SGHNT and YENEEA. In the original processing: Amplification of reference gene primers provided the estimated nucleated cell counts. The method was immunoSEQ multiplex PCR; TCRdb's version includes in-frame clones alone and lacks a portion of them. Clone size and the V and J calls come from that table; the DNA yielded D and trimming. The data contain approximately 150,000 clones, around 84% of them singletons. The source is a woman aged 45-60 years with COVID-19, enrolled during active disease. The rearrangement links TRBV11-3 to TRBJ2-3, with 13 bases matching TRBD2. The sequencing sample was made of peripheral blood. The DNA of the CDR3 is TGTGCCAGCAGCTGGACTAGCGGGGGCCCGGGGGATACGCAGTATTTT. Its protein is CASSWTSGGPGDTQYF.